The 17 T cell receptor beta chains given below trace back to one sample, sequenced in a study of response to subunit inactivated influenza vaccine. TCRdb re-derived calls from the RT-PCR reads in MiXCR, one entry per CDR3 protein. The profile covers under 850,000 distinct CDR3 sequences, with 15% to 20% appearing a single time and 11% taken by the ten largest. This specimen consisted of PBMCs from blood, obtained 4 to 6 days after vaccination. These receptors all stem from a man between 50 and 59 years old who received an inactivated influenza vaccine.

The chain links TRBV6-2 or TRBV6-3 to TRBJ1-4; 8 nucleotides line up with TRBD1. V shed 8 bases and J 7 bases; nucleotides not matched to a gene: 12. There are 15 residues in the CDR3. Germline lookup yields CDR1 MNHEY and CDR2 SVGEGT. This chain's CDR3 is CASSYRRQGSEKLFF. The CDR3, as DNA: TGTGCCAGCTCGTATCGGCGACAGGGGAGTGAAAAACTGTTTTTT.

J is TRBJ1-1 and V is TRBV20-1; no clear D. The CDR3 totals 14 residues. Germline assignment: CDR1 DFQATT and CDR2 SNEGSKA (reference sequence). V dropped 3 bases and J dropped 0 bases, with 11 bases sitting between them. The CDR3 loop reads CSASKGRMNTEAFF. The CDR3, as DNA: TGCAGTGCTAGCAAAGGACGGATGAACACTGAAGCTTTCTTT.

This clonotype was picked up a small number of times. The chain joins TRBV12-3 or TRBV12-4 to TRBJ1-5; TRBD1 might be the D (6 bases). CDR3 length: 15 amino acids. The V end lost 5 bases, the J end lost 5 bases, and 16 bases lay between the germline ends. CDR3 nucleotides: TGTGCCAGCAGTAATAATCAGGGGCGAGATCAGCCCCAGCATTTT. Translation gives CASSNNQGRDQPQHF.

This clonotype was detected ten times or more. This chain's CDR3 is CASSLVQYNEQFF. The CDR3 region has the DNA TGTGCCAGCAGTTTAGTCCAATACAATGAGCAGTTCTTC. V is TRBV12-3 or TRBV12-4 and J is TRBJ2-1; D call uncertain. The CDR3 totals 13 residues. The ends were cut back, 1 base at V and 4 bases at J, with 5 bases in the middle.

Ten or more counts support this clonotype. V is TRBV29-1 and J is TRBJ2-4, with 12 bases identical to TRBD2. The V segment lost 4 bases and the J segment 6 bases; nucleotides outside the gene matches: 4. The CDR3 is 14 residues long. CDR1 SQVTM and CDR2 ANQGSEA come from the germline V gene. CDR3 nucleotide sequence: TGCAGCGTTGCGACTAGCGGGAGTACAAACATTCAGTACTTC. As protein: CSVATSGSTNIQYF.

This clonotype came up a few times. This chain joins TRBV20-1 and TRBJ1-4, with D perhaps TRBD1 (6 bases). In germline, CDR1 is DFQATT, CDR2 SNEGSKA (reference sequence). V was cut by 4 bases and J by 5 bases, with 8 bases left in between. This CDR3 has 12 amino acids. DNA of the CDR3: TGCAGTGCTACCAGGGGCAATGAAAAACTGTTTTTT. Protein product: CSATRGNEKLFF.

This clonotype was seen a handful of times. The V and J genes are TRBV29-1 and TRBJ1-4, with D unclear. CDR3 size: 15 residues. From germline, CDR1 is SQVTM and CDR2 ANQGSEA. The ends were cut back, 7 bases at V and 10 bases at J, with 25 bases in the middle. The CDR3 nucleotides read TGCAGCGCCTCCCCCTCGTCGGGAACAAGCGGAAAACTGTTTTTT. This encodes CSASPSSGTSGKLFF.

This clonotype was counted a few times. The chain joins TRBV4-3 to TRBJ1-1; D may be TRBD1 (5 bases). The CDR3 totals 14 residues. The germline V gene encodes CDR1 LGHNA and CDR2 YSLEER. V was clipped by 4 bases and J by 4 bases, with 13 bases between them. As DNA, the CDR3 is TGCGCCAGCAGCCCCGGGACGGTCGGCACTGAAGCTTTCTTT. Protein: CASSPGTVGTEAFF.

The chain carries TRBV14 and TRBJ2-1, with TRBD2 matching 9 bases. V was clipped by 5 bases and J by 2 bases; unmatched bases: 4. This CDR3 is built from 15 residues. Germline CDR1 is SGHDN and CDR2 is FVKESK. The CDR3 DNA reads as TGTGCCAGCAGCACCTGGACTAGCGCCTACAATGAGCAGTTCTTC. It yields the protein CASSTWTSAYNEQFF. Filled out from reference TRBV14 and TRBJ2-1, the complete variable domain reads EAGVTQFPSHSVIEKGQTVTLRCDPISGHDNLYWYRRVMGKEIKFLLHFVKESKQDESGMPNNRFLAERTGGTYSTLKVQPAELEDSGVYFCASSTWTSAYNEQFFGPGTRLTVL.

In this sample, this clonotype turned up a few times. The rearrangement links TRBV20-1 to TRBJ2-1; 10 bases line up with TRBD2. Germline V CDR1 and CDR2: DFQATT, SNEGSKA (reference sequence). J gave up 0 bases and V 6 bases, and 2 bases lay outside the gene matches. The CDR3 has 14 residues. The CDR3 region is CSAAGGSSYNEQFF. CDR3 nucleotides: TGCAGTGCAGCGGGGGGGAGCTCCTACAATGAGCAGTTCTTC.

The V gene is TRBV12-3 or TRBV12-4, the J gene TRBJ1-1, with 8 nucleotides matching TRBD1. The V gene end was trimmed by 6 bases and the J gene end by 4 bases; junction bases not matched to a gene: 7. The length of the CDR3 is 14 residues. The CDR3 is CASRRTGRSTEAFF. The CDR3 bases are TGTGCCAGCAGACGGACAGGGAGGAGCACTGAAGCTTTCTTT.

The J gene is TRBJ2-2, the V gene TRBV7-2; 8 bases align to TRBD2. CDR1 and CDR2 from the germline V gene are SGHTA and FQGNSA. This CDR3 is built from 17 residues. Trimming cost V 2 bases and J 1 base; bases outside gene matches: 6. The DNA for the CDR3 is TGTGCCAGCAGCTTATATTTCGCGGGGGGGAACACCGGGGAGCTGTTTTTT. Translation: CASSLYFAGGNTGELFF.

Only a few counts were recorded for this clonotype. The J gene is TRBJ2-1, the V gene TRBV28, with 11 positions matching TRBD2. This CDR3 has 16 residues. J lost 3 bases, V lost 5 bases, and 6 bases had no gene match. Germline V lookup: CDR1 MDHEN, CDR2 SYDVKM. In nucleotides, the CDR3 is TGTGCCAGCAGTCCTACGGGACTAGCGGTCTACAATGAGCAGTTCTTC. Protein sequence: CASSPTGLAVYNEQFF. Variable domain in full (rest from reference TRBV28 and TRBJ2-1): DVKVTQSSRYLVKRTGEKVFLECVQDMDHENMFWYRQDPGLGLRLIYFSYDVKMKEKGDIPEGYSVSREKKERFSLILESASTNQTSMYLCASSPTGLAVYNEQFFGPGTRLTVL.

This chain joins TRBV4-2 and TRBJ1-4; no clear D gene. The CDR3 contains 15 residues. Germline lookup yields CDR1 LGHNA and CDR2 YNFKEQ. Between the trimmed V and J ends, which lost 0 bases and 10 bases, there was a span of 15 bases. The CDR3 reads CASSQDRGKETKLFF. The CDR3 DNA reads as TGTGCCAGCAGCCAAGATAGAGGGAAGGAGACAAAACTGTTTTTT.

This clonotype was seen more than once but under ten times. This chain links TRBV11-2 with TRBJ2-7, with D perhaps assigned TRBD1 or TRBD2 (6 bases each). Per germline, CDR1 SGHAT and CDR2 FQNNGV. The V end was cut by 5 bases, the J end by 0 bases, with 17 bases between. The CDR3 spans 16 residues. The CDR3 nucleotides are TGTGCCAGCAGCCCAACCGGAGGGGGTCGCTCCTACGAGCAGTACTTC. Residues: CASSPTGGGRSYEQYF.

This clonotype came up a few times. The chain carries TRBV6-1 and TRBJ1-1, with 10 bases identical to TRBD1. Germline-derived CDR1 and CDR2 are MNHNS and SASEGT. The V segment lost 4 bases and the J segment 10 bases; nucleotides outside the gene matches: 6. This CDR3 comprises 13 residues. The CDR3 nucleotides are TGTGCCAGCAGTGTATGGGACAGGGGTGCAGCTTTCTTT. It codes for CASSVWDRGAAFF.

The chain is built from TRBV6-5 and TRBJ1-1; D gene ambiguous. CDR3 length: 13 residues. CDR1 and CDR2 (germline): MNHEY, SVGAGI. V lost 2 bases, J lost 4 bases, and 8 bases lay in between. CDR3 region: CASSYIGVTEAFF. CDR3 DNA: TGTGCCAGCAGTTACATTGGGGTCACTGAAGCTTTCTTT.